The rows below give T cell receptor beta chains drawn from one sample of a study of cytomegalovirus exposure and HLA in healthy donors. Using immunoSEQ multiplex PCR, the repertoire was profiled, and TCRdb retains in-frame clones only, with some absent. Seen here are about 160,000 clones, approximately 81% observed once, and the top ten hold around 0.41%. The sample taken for sequencing was PBMCs. Receptor source: a boy between 2 and 10 years old in good health and CMV-seronegative. CDR3s include the opening cysteine and the closing phenylalanine or tryptophan. A D gene is named only where the DNA matches it firmly. Expanded clones get a size class; other rows say once, few or many, or leave the size out.

CDR3 protein	CDR3 DNA	clone size	D gene	V gene	J gene
CASSIQGPDTQYF	TGTGCCAGTAGTATACAGGGCCCAGATACGCAGTATTTT	NA	NA	TRBV19	TRBJ2-3
CATSRDLRDRLYNEQFF	TGTGCCACCAGCAGAGACCTCCGGGACAGGCTCTACAATGAGCAGTTCTTC	NA	TRBD1	TRBV15	TRBJ2-1
CASSLSTSGQGGENGYTF	TGCGCCAGCAGCTTGTCAACGAGCGGGCAGGGAGGTGAGAATGGCTACACCTTC	once	NA	TRBV5-1	TRBJ1-2
CASNLRASGRALADTQYF	TGTGCCAGCAACCTCCGGGCTAGCGGGAGGGCCTTGGCAGATACGCAGTATTTT	NA	TRBD2	TRBV7-4	TRBJ2-3
CASSKVERNYGYTF	TGTGCCAGCAGCAAAGTTGAGCGTAACTATGGCTACACCTTC	NA	NA	TRBV21-1	TRBJ1-2
CASSESASGELFF	TGTGCCAGCAGTGAAAGTGCCAGCGGGGAGCTGTTTTTT	NA	NA	TRBV2	TRBJ2-2
CASSIGLAGYNEQFF	TGTGCCAGTAGTATAGGGCTAGCGGGGTACAATGAGCAGTTCTTC	NA	TRBD2	TRBV19	TRBJ2-1
CASSLGDRVEQYF	TGTGCCAGCAGCTTAGGGGACAGGGTCGAGCAGTACTTC	NA	TRBD1	TRBV11-2	TRBJ2-7
CASSFEYREFYEQYF	TGTGCCAGTAGTTTCGAATACAGGGAATTTTACGAGCAGTACTTC	NA	NA	TRBV19	TRBJ2-7
CASSPGQASSYEQYF	TGTGCCAGCAGCCCAGGACAGGCTAGCTCCTACGAGCAGTACTTC	once	TRBD1	TRBV7-9	TRBJ2-7
CASSPSPGAPYEQYF	TGTGCCAGCAGCCCGAGCCCAGGGGCCCCCTACGAGCAGTACTTC	NA	NA	TRBV7-2	TRBJ2-7
CASSLIRFGTAEAFF	TGTGCCAGCAGTTTAATCCGATTCGGGACAGCTGAAGCTTTCTTT	NA	TRBD1	TRBV28	TRBJ1-1
CASRTQPDWRGGSYNEQFF	TGTGCCAGCAGAACCCAACCCGATTGGAGGGGTGGCTCCTACAATGAGCAGTTCTTC	NA	NA	TRBV27	TRBJ2-1
CASSRRGPTTGELFF	TGTGCCAGCAGCCGAAGGGGGCCGACCACCGGGGAGCTGTTTTTT	NA	TRBD1	TRBV5-8	TRBJ2-2
CATSRDMAQPATNEKLFF	TGTGCCACCAGCAGAGATATGGCACAGCCTGCAACTAATGAAAAACTGTTTTTT	NA	NA	TRBV15	TRBJ1-4
CATATRDSGPETQYF	TGTGCCACCGCAACACGGGATAGCGGGCCGGAGACCCAGTACTTC	NA	TRBD2	TRBV15	TRBJ2-5
CATNLGREGPYEQYF	TGTGCCACCAACCTTGGGCGGGAGGGCCCCTACGAGCAGTACTTC	NA	TRBD2	TRBV2	TRBJ2-7
CASSPIGIQEGEQFF	TGCGCCAGCAGCCCCATCGGGATTCAGGAAGGTGAGCAGTTCTTC	NA	NA	TRBV5-1	TRBJ2-1
CSVVAVPTYEQYF	TGCAGCGTTGTGGCAGTTCCGACCTACGAGCAGTACTTC	few	NA	TRBV29-1	TRBJ2-7
CASSSTGLANEQFF	TGTGCCAGCAGCTCAACGGGACTAGCCAATGAGCAGTTCTTC	NA	TRBD2	TRBV7-3	TRBJ2-1
CASSLGGQGTDTQYF	TGTGCCAGCAGCTTGGGTGGACAGGGCACAGATACGCAGTATTTT	few	TRBD1	TRBV5-6	TRBJ2-3
CASSSGLAGGQETQYF	TGCGCCAGCAGCTCGGGACTAGCGGGAGGGCAAGAGACCCAGTACTTC	NA	TRBD2	TRBV5-1	TRBJ2-5
CASGLDRGSGYTF	TGTGCCAGCGGCTTAGATCGGGGAAGTGGCTACACCTTC	NA	NA	TRBV11-2	TRBJ1-2
CASSLPGLAITGELFF	TGTGCCAGCTCACTACCCGGACTAGCGATCACCGGGGAGCTGTTTTTT	NA	TRBD2	TRBV18	TRBJ2-2
CASSLGASGRGEQFF	TGTGCCAGCAGCTTAGGGGCTAGCGGGAGAGGTGAGCAGTTCTTC	few	TRBD2	TRBV7-6	TRBJ2-1
CASSEAIAGPYNEQFF	TGTGCCAGCAGTGAAGCGATAGCGGGTCCCTACAATGAGCAGTTCTTC	NA	TRBD2	TRBV2	TRBJ2-1
CASGLVLTGRSTDTQYF	TGTGCTAGTGGTTTGGTACTAACCGGGAGGAGCACAGATACGCAGTATTTT	NA	TRBD2	TRBV12-5	TRBJ2-3
CASSFQGGTDTQYF	TGCGCCAGCAGCTTCCAGGGCGGCACAGATACGCAGTATTTT	NA	NA	TRBV5-1	TRBJ2-3
CASSARNKGPGLAGGGTQYF	TGTGCCAGCAGTGCCCGAAACAAAGGCCCAGGACTAGCGGGAGGAGGGACCCAGTACTTC	NA	TRBD2	TRBV2	TRBJ2-5
CASSPLQGSYGYTF	TGTGCCAGCAGCCCCCTACAGGGGTCCTATGGCTACACCTTC	NA	TRBD1	TRBV14	TRBJ1-2
CSASSNEQFF	TGCAGTGCCTCCAGCAATGAGCAGTTCTTC	NA	NA	TRBV20-1	TRBJ2-1
CASSSFRQVGVQNYGYTF	TGCGCCAGCAGCTCTTTCCGACAGGTTGGCGTACAGAACTATGGCTACACCTTC	NA	NA	TRBV5-1	TRBJ1-2
CASSRGQGGETQYF	TGTGCCAGCAGCAGGGGACAGGGCGGAGAGACCCAGTACTTC	NA	TRBD1	TRBV7-9	TRBJ2-5
CASSLGARGYTF	TGTGCCAGCAGTTTAGGGGCGAGGGGCTACACCTTC	NA	NA	TRBV28	TRBJ1-2
CASSSSLAGDYEQYF	TGTGCCAGCAGCTCGTCACTAGCGGGGGACTACGAGCAGTACTTC	NA	TRBD2	TRBV13	TRBJ2-7
CSVEAGEGGYGYTF	TGCAGCGTTGAAGCAGGGGAGGGCGGCTATGGCTACACCTTC	few	NA	TRBV29-1	TRBJ1-2
CASSLPGLAGGKGYEQYF	TGTGCCAGCAGTTTACCTGGACTAGCGGGAGGAAAAGGGTACGAGCAGTACTTC	NA	TRBD2	TRBV28	TRBJ2-7
CASSGIQGARETQYF	TGTGCCAGCAGTGGTATACAGGGGGCGCGGGAGACCCAGTACTTC	NA	TRBD1	TRBV25-1	TRBJ2-5
CASSLGQPRYGYTF	TGCGCCAGCAGCTTGGGACAGCCCCGCTATGGCTACACCTTC	NA	NA	TRBV5-1	TRBJ1-2
CASSGDSEAHQPQHF	TGTGCCAGCAGTGGGGACAGCGAGGCCCATCAGCCCCAGCATTTT	NA	TRBD1	TRBV2	TRBJ1-5
CASSPQNLDRGLGEQYF	TGTGCCAGCTCACCACAAAATTTGGACAGGGGACTTGGCGAGCAGTACTTC	NA	TRBD1	TRBV18	TRBJ2-7
CASSLGQSYEQYF	TGCGCCAGCAGCTTGGGACAGTCCTACGAGCAGTACTTC	NA	NA	TRBV5-1	TRBJ2-7
CASSRGTSDSYEQYF	TGTGCCAGCAGTCGAGGGACTAGCGACTCCTACGAGCAGTACTTC	once	TRBD2	TRBV6-5	TRBJ2-7
CASSLPGQDYEQYF	TGTGCCAGCAGCCTTCCGGGACAGGATTACGAGCAGTACTTC	NA	TRBD1	TRBV11-2	TRBJ2-7
CASMSIGTDGYTF	TGTGCCAGTATGAGTATCGGGACAGATGGCTACACCTTC	NA	TRBD1	TRBV19	TRBJ1-2
CASNSGQGGINEQFF	TGCGCCAGCAATTCGGGACAGGGTGGTATCAATGAGCAGTTCTTC	few	TRBD1	TRBV10-1	TRBJ2-1